This T cell receptor beta chain is from a study of T-cell memory formation after mild COVID-19 (dated by TCRdb to the early 2020s). As for the study more broadly: TCR sequence clusters from the two donors were largely donor specific. In a couple of donors, T-cell clones that expanded and contracted after mild COVID-19 were tracked by sequencing TCRalpha and TCRbeta repertoires over time. Two young, previously healthy adult volunteers, one female and one male, were included in the cohort.

PBMCs were isolated by Ficoll-Paque density gradient centrifugation. What the work shows at the level of the full study, not this receptor alone: Some responding clones were detected in pre-infection memory, suggesting pre-existing cross-reactive memory T cells joined the SARS-CoV-2 response. The study included only a couple of mild cases, and larger cohorts that include severe cases with pre-infection samples were judged to be necessary. SARS-CoV-2 specificity of the second-wave clones peaking on day 37 was not confirmed. Contracting CD4+ clones appeared mostly in the CM and EM memory subsets, whereas CD8+ clones were enriched in EMRA. Balanced CD4/CD8 phenotypes were observed for clones contracting from day 15 to 85, whereas a bias towards CD4+ was observed for a second wave of clones expanding from day 15 to 37.

The CDR3, from cysteine to phenylalanine, totals 17 residues. Just the 51-base CDR3 DNA is kept, in frame starting at base 1. V ends up 4 bases short and J 7 bases short, with an unmatched junction base count of 12. CDR1 and CDR2, per the germline V gene, are KGHDR and SFDVKD. About this clonotype itself: Its antigen remains undetermined. Per-base quality was not reported, and no clone a single base away is much larger than it.

Sequenced using an Illumina NovaSeq 6000. cDNA libraries for TCRalpha and TCRbeta were prepared by 5'RACE using constant-segment primers, with sample barcodes and unique molecular identifiers added. Trizol reagent was used to extract RNA from every sample. The libraries were amplified in two PCR steps, and the second step added a second sample barcode and Illumina TruSeq adapters. The libraries were sequenced on an Illumina NovaSeq using 2 x 150 bp paired-end reads. In the authors' own workflow: Demultiplexing of reads and collapsing into UMI-guided consensus sequences were performed with migec v1.2.7. Using mixcr v2.1.11, UMI consensuses were aligned to TRA and TRB V and J templates and then assembled into clonotypes. Clonotypes were classified as expanded or contracted when called significant by both edgeR and NoisET, with noise models trained on biological replicates. edgeR calls used a false discovery rate-adjusted p below 0.01 and a log2 fold-change threshold of 1. As an exploratory analysis of dynamics, max-normalized trajectories of the 1000 most abundant clonotypes were examined with PCA combined with hierarchical clustering. Separately sequenced CD4+ and CD8+ repertoires were used to assign the CD4 or CD8 phenotype of responding clones. TCRdb reprocessed the public reads (quality trimming at Q25 with fastp, clone calling with MiXCR) and kept in-frame beta chains. Entries that share a CDR3 protein sequence are merged under the most common genes and DNA. The V and J calls were not made by the authors but by TCRdb's processing. The sample yields approximately 150,000 distinct CDR3 sequences; around 21% were counted once. Approximately 2% of the sample is in the top ten clones.

The sequence links TRBV24-1 to TRBJ2-3, with 11 bases matching TRBD2. This clonotype was sampled from an adult woman who had mild COVID-19 (a few samples of this study predate the infection). The sample titles of this study are shuffled in the database, so cell type and time point are left out; the donor was told from shared clones. The sequenced sample was PBMCs or a T cell subset sorted from them (not recorded which). Read as DNA, the sequence is TGTGCCACCAGTGACACCGGGACTAGCGGCAATCGGTATACGCAGTATTTT. Its protein product is CATSDTGTSGNRYTQYF.